Described below is a single T cell receptor beta chain sequence and its context. The CDR3 has 15 amino acids. The V gene end was trimmed by 0 bases and the J gene end by 3 bases; junction bases not matched to a gene: 5. From germline, CDR1 is SGHDT and CDR2 YYEEEE. The sample originates from a study of T cell responses to AZD1222 COVID-19 vaccine. Profiling relied on immunoSEQ multiplex PCR, and the TCRdb table lists in-frame clones only, not all of them. In the table there are 50,000 to 75,000 clones, 80% to 90% of which are singletons. The sequencing used peripheral blood, collected 28 days after the second AZD1222 dose. This sequence was found in an adult who received the AZD1222 COVID-19 vaccine. V gene TRBV5-6 combines with J gene TRBJ2-7; 8 positions agree with TRBD1. This CDR3 is CASSLVPGQGYEQYF. For the CDR3, the DNA is TGTGCCAGCAGCTTGGTTCCAGGACAGGGCTACGAGCAGTACTTC. Complete variable domain (other parts from reference TRBV5-6 and TRBJ2-7): DAGVTQSPTHLIKTRGQQVTLRCSPKSGHDTVSWYQQALGQGPQFIFQYYEEEERQRGNFPDRFSGHQFPNYSSELNVNALLLGDSALYLCASSLVPGQGYEQYFGPGTRLTVT.